The TCR beta chain described here comes from a study of T cells in Graves' hyperthyroidism and ophthalmopathy. Amplified TCR beta CDR3 regions came from RNA transcripts. In the first-round RT-PCR of the TCR CDR3, the HTBI primer set was used. Using its own MiXCR run on the multiplex PCR reads, TCRdb lists one record per CDR3 protein. The sample records over 300,000 distinct CDR3 sequences, roughly 13% being singletons. Findings and limits, study-wide: Before onset, by a median of around six months, the model predicted ophthalmopathy.

This clonotype has at least ten counts. Its antigen remains unknown. V lost 5 bases and J lost 2, with 10 bases in between. Looked up from germline, CDR1 is LNHNV and CDR2 is YYDKDF (reference sequence). CDR3 length: 13 residues. The V call is TRBV15, the J call TRBJ2-7, with a possible D match to TRBD1 (6 bases). This clonotype originated in a woman aged 40 to 49 with Graves' ophthalmopathy. Source material: blood. The CDR3 bases are TGTGCCACCAGCTCAAGGGGGACCTACGAGCAGTACTTC. This translates into CATSSRGTYEQYF.